Below are 6 T cell receptor beta chains sequenced from a single sample in a study of blood T cells in healthy people across ages. It was with a sample-barcoded 5' primer and a J-beta primer mix that a second PCR of roughly 7 to 12 cycles was run. In TCRdb, the 5' RACE reads were re-called with MiXCR into one record per CDR3 protein. The sample records about 1.8 million distinct CDR3 sequences, around half being singletons. The sequencing input was blood. The receptors were sampled from a woman aged 40 to 55 in good health.

The genes are TRBV27 and TRBJ2-6; 7 nucleotides line up with TRBD1. CDR3 length: 17 residues. The V gene end was trimmed by 5 bases and the J gene end by 0 bases; junction bases not matched to a gene: 7. The V gene's germline CDR1 is MNHEY and CDR2 SMNVEV (reference sequence). CDR3 sequence (DNA): TGTGCCAGCAGTGGGGCAGGGGGTTACTCTGGGGCCAACGTCCTGACTTTC. Translated, it gives CASSGAGGYSGANVLTF.

The genes are TRBV5-1 and TRBJ2-1, with 9 bases fitting TRBD2. Trimming took 4 bases from V and 2 from J; bases not matched to a gene: 4. CDR3 length: 15 residues. Germline loops: CDR1 SGHRS, CDR2 YFSETQ. The CDR3 sequence: CASSPGTSTYNEQFF. The CDR3 DNA follows: TGCGCCAGCAGCCCCGGGACTAGCACCTACAATGAGCAGTTCTTC.

This chain connects TRBV14 to TRBJ1-4; D remains ambiguous. The ends were cut back, 0 bases at V and 10 bases at J, with 6 bases in the middle. Germline V lookup: CDR1 SGHDN, CDR2 FVKESK. The CDR3 has 12 residues. The CDR3 region is CASSQESRKLFF. Written as DNA, the CDR3 is TGTGCCAGCAGCCAAGAGAGCAGAAAACTGTTTTTT.

This clonotype was picked up a small number of times. The genes are TRBV20-1 and TRBJ2-5, with D tentatively TRBD1 or TRBD2 (6 bases each). CDR3 length equals 14 residues. V was clipped by 6 bases and J by 4 bases, with 18 bases between them. Germline values: CDR1 DFQATT, CDR2 SNEGSKA (reference sequence). The CDR3 sequence is CSAGSLKGGETQYF. The CDR3 DNA reads as TGCAGTGCGGGATCTCTCAAGGGGGGAGAGACCCAGTACTTC.

The gene calls are TRBV29-1 and TRBJ2-3, with 7 nucleotides matching TRBD1. V lost 7 bases to trimming and J lost 5 bases; unmatched junction nucleotides: 6. CDR1 and CDR2 (germline): SQVTM, ANQGSEA. CDR3 length: 12 residues. This CDR3 reads CSAGRGIDTQYF. The CDR3 DNA reads TGCAGCGCTGGCAGGGGGATAGATACGCAGTATTTT.

This chain connects TRBV5-1 to TRBJ2-1; D not certain. Germline V gene lookup returns CDR1 SGHRS and CDR2 YFSETQ. The CDR3 is made up of 16 amino acids. The V gene lost 0 bases and the J gene lost 0 bases, with 10 bases spanning the gap. The CDR3 DNA is TGCGCCAGCAGCTTGGATTCTACAATCTCCTACAATGAGCAGTTCTTC. It yields the protein CASSLDSTISYNEQFF.